This TCR beta chain was observed in a study of blood T cell repertoires in COVID-19. Germline values: CDR1 SGHDT, CDR2 YYEEEE. Trimming removed 3 bases from V and 4 bases from J; junction bases left unmatched: 6. The CDR3 consists of 15 residues. The protocol was immunoSEQ multiplex PCR, while the TCRdb copy is restricted to in-frame clones and leaves out a portion. Here the sample spans roughly 330,000 clones, 80% to 90% being singletons. The rearrangement joins TRBV5-6 to TRBJ1-2; TRBD1 matches 10 bases. Sample: PBMCs or T cells enriched from blood (not recorded which). This sequence originates from a woman aged 25-40 years who had recovered from COVID-19. CDR3 DNA sequence: TGTGCCAGCAGCTCGGGACAGGGGCGAAGCTATGGCTACACCTTC. Its translation is CASSSGQGRSYGYTF.